This T cell receptor beta chain originates from a study of T-cell memory formation after mild COVID-19. From the 5' RACE reads, TCRdb called clonotypes with MiXCR, one entry per CDR3 protein. The repertoire consists of 110,000 to 150,000 distinct CDR3 sequences, with almost 25% occurring once and the leading ten covering approximately 25%. Germline V gene lookup returns CDR1 KGHDR and CDR2 SFDVKD. This CDR3 region has 16 residues. With 3 bases removed from V and 4 bases from J, the gap between germline ends came to 17 bases. The sequence came from an adult woman who had mild COVID-19 (a few samples of this study predate the infection). Cell type and time point are not known. The V call is TRBV24-1, the J call TRBJ2-5; possibly TRBD2 for D (6 bases). The sample comprised PBMCs or a T cell subset sorted from them (not recorded which). CDR3: CATSDPRGGIGETQYF. DNA of the CDR3: TGTGCCACCAGTGATCCCCGCGGAGGGATTGGAGAGACCCAGTACTTC.